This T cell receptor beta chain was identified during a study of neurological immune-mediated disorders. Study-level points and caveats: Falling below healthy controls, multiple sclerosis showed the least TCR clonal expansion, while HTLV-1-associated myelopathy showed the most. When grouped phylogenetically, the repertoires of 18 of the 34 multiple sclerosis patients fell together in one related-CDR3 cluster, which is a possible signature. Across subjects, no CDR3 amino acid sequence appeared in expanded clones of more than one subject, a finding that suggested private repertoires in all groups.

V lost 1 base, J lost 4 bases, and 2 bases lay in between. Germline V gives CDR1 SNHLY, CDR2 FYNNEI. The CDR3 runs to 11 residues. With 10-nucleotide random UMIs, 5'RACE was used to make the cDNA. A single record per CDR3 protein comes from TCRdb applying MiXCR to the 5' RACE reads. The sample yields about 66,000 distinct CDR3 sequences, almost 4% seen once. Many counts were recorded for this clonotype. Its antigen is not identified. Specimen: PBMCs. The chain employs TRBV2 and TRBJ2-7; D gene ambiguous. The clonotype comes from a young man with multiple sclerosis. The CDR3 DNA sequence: TGTGCCAGCAGTGAAGAGTACGAGCAGTACTTC. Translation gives CASSEEYEQYF.